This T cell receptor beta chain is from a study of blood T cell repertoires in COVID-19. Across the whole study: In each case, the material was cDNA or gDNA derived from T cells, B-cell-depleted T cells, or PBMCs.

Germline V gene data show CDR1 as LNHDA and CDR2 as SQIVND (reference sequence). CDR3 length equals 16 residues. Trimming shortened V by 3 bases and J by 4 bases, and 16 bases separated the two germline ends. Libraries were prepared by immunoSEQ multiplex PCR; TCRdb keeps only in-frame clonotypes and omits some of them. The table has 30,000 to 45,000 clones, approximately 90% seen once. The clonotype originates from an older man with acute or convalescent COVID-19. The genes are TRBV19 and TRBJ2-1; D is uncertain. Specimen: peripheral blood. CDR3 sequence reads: CASSITGGDGYNEQFF. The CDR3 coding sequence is TGTGCCAGTAGTATTACGGGTGGCGATGGGTACAATGAGCAGTTCTTC.